These 9 T cell receptor beta chains were all obtained from the same sample, sequenced in a study of cytomegalovirus exposure and HLA in healthy donors. Use of 60 Vbeta and 13 Jbeta primers characterized the PCR. Sequenced by immunoSEQ multiplex PCR; TCRdb stores in-frame clones only, minus some. The repertoire includes 90,000 to 150,000 clones, approximately 80% of them detected once, and 4.9% sits in the top ten. The sample consisted of PBMCs. These receptors all come from a man aged 45 to 65 in good health and CMV-seropositive.

V usage is TRBV18 and J usage is TRBJ2-7; 8 positions agree with TRBD2. This CDR3 has 18 amino acids. The V gene end was trimmed by 2 bases and the J gene end by 7 bases; junction bases not matched to a gene: 19. Looked up from germline, CDR1 is KGHSH and CDR2 is LQKENI. The CDR3 is CASSPKGGSGTLAGEQYF. The CDR3 DNA follows: TGTGCCAGCTCACCAAAAGGGGGTAGCGGGACCCTTGCGGGGGAGCAGTACTTC.

The rearrangement uses TRBV5-1 and TRBJ2-7; D is uncertain. CDR3 length equals 17 residues. Germline CDR1 is SGHRS and CDR2 is YFSETQ. Trimming pared 3 bases from V and 0 bases from J, leaving 19 bases between. The CDR3 DNA reads TGCGCCAGCAGCTCCCCTCTAGTCAAGAGGAGCTCCTACGAGCAGTACTTC. This translates into CASSSPLVKRSSYEQYF.

This clone was detected a few times. This chain joins TRBV2 and TRBJ1-1; 10 nucleotides align to TRBD1. CDR1 SNHLY and CDR2 FYNNEI come from the germline V gene. Germline trimming cut 6 bases from V and 4 bases from J; bases unmatched to any gene: 5. This CDR3 is 14 amino acids long. The CDR3 region is CASRGTGVGTEAFF. The CDR3 DNA is TGTGCCAGCAGGGGGACAGGGGTAGGCACTGAAGCTTTCTTT.

In this sample, this clone turned up a few times. V usage is TRBV6-5 and J usage is TRBJ1-1; TRBD1 might be the D (6 bases). Germline assignment: CDR1 MNHEY and CDR2 SVGAGI. The CDR3 has 15 residues. Trimming left V 2 bases short and J 4 bases short, with 14 bases between. This CDR3 is CASSYIQGIGTEAFF. Written as DNA, the CDR3 is TGTGCCAGCAGTTACATACAGGGCATTGGCACTGAAGCTTTCTTT.

J is TRBJ1-2 and V is TRBV7-2; D is perhaps TRBD1 (5 bases). The ends were cut back, 2 bases at V and 4 bases at J, with 8 bases in the middle. The CDR3 spans 13 residues. Germline V gene data show CDR1 as SGHTA and CDR2 as FQGNSA. CDR3 region: CASSLPGFYGYTF. The CDR3 bases are TGTGCCAGCAGCTTACCAGGGTTCTATGGCTACACCTTC.

Notes on this clone: The sample holds other DNA sequences that translate to the same CDR3. The V call is TRBV4-2, the J call TRBJ2-5; TRBD2 matches 8 bases. Germline V lookup: CDR1 LGHNA, CDR2 YNFKEQ. This CDR3 contains 18 residues. After removal of 0 bases from V and 6 bases from J, the junction contained 15 bases not matched to a gene. CDR3 nucleotide sequence: TGTGCCAGCAGCCAAGAGTTGGGTGGCAGCGGGAGAGGAAAGACCCAGTACTTC. This translates into CASSQELGGSGRGKTQYF.

The chain carries TRBV30 and TRBJ2-7, with D unresolved. From germline, CDR1 is GTSNPN and CDR2 SVGIG (reference sequence). The length of the CDR3 is 11 residues. V was shortened by 0 bases and J by 3 bases, with 3 bases between the two germline ends. In DNA, the CDR3 is TGTGCCTGGAGTGTCAACTACGAGCAGTACTTC. Translated, it gives CAWSVNYEQYF.

V gene TRBV2 combines with J gene TRBJ1-6; 8 bases align to TRBD1. The CDR3 consists of 16 residues. With V trimmed by 6 bases and J by 0 bases, 4 bases remained unmatched. The germline V gene encodes CDR1 SNHLY and CDR2 FYNNEI. The CDR3 DNA follows: TGTGCCAGCAGGACAGGGGACTTCTCCTATAATTCACCCCTCCACTTT. Translated: CASRTGDFSYNSPLHF.

This clone showed up just a few times. V usage is TRBV11-3 and J usage is TRBJ2-1, with D tentatively TRBD2 (5 bases). CDR3 size: 12 residues. Per germline, CDR1 SGHNT and CDR2 YENEEA. The V end lost 5 bases, the J end lost 9 bases, and 11 bases lay between the germline ends. The CDR3 sequence: CASSNRGSEQFF. As DNA, the CDR3 is TGTGCCAGCAGCAACAGAGGGAGTGAGCAGTTCTTC. Drawing the rest from reference TRBV11-3 and TRBJ2-1, the complete variable domain is EAGVVQSPRYKIIEKKQPVAFWCNPISGHNTLYWYLQNLGQGPELLIRYENEEAVDDSQLPKDRFSAERLKGVDSTLKIQPAELGDSAVYLCASSNRGSEQFFGPGTRLTVL.